This T cell receptor (beta chain) stems from a study of T cells in Graves' hyperthyroidism and ophthalmopathy. Study observations and caveats: Most thyroid clonotypes expanded above 0.001 appeared in blood too.

Regions amplified from RNA transcripts were the TCR beta CDR3 regions. HTBI primers were used for first-round RT-PCR of the TCR CDR3. TCRdb analysed the multiplex PCR reads with MiXCR anew, one entry per CDR3 protein. The sample consists of around 420,000 distinct CDR3 sequences, 15% to 17% of them appearing once. In this sample, this clonotype turned up many times. Its target is not known. Sequencing input: blood. The sequence came from a woman aged 18-29 years with Graves' hyperthyroidism.

CDR3: CASSERGWGGEQYF. The CDR3 bases are TGTGCCAGCAGTGAACGGGGCTGGGGGGGGGAGCAGTACTTC. The chain joins TRBV2 to TRBJ2-7, with 7 positions matching TRBD2. The CDR3 is made up of 14 amino acids. The ends lost 2 bases at V and 7 bases at J; junction bases unmatched: 8. CDR1 is SNHLY, CDR2 FYNNEI, per germline.